A single sample gave rise to the 5 T cell receptor beta chains below, sequenced in a study of shared clonotypes between healthy human individuals (dated by TCRdb to about 2020). To prepare the library, the immunoSEQ multiplex PCR assay was applied. TCRdb obtained this table from immuneACCESS and retained in-frame rearrangements with V and J assigned. These tables miss some clones; where compared with another copy, unresolved V genes account for less than half of the shortfall, and the remainder is unexplained. The sample records approximately 500,000 clones, more than 75% of which are singletons. The ten most abundant clones make up approximately 12% of the sample. Sequencing was performed on PBMCs. All receptors come from a woman aged 40 to 55 in good health. Some clones in this sample may be carry-over from other donors' samples.

CDR3 bases: TGTGCCTGGAGGAGACAGAAAAATGAAAAACTGTTTTTT. The encoded protein is CAWRRQKNEKLFF. The chain carries TRBV30 and TRBJ1-4; TRBD1 might be the D (5 bases). V shed 3 bases and J shed 5 bases, with 10 bases lying between them. CDR3 size: 13 residues. Germline V gene lookup returns CDR1 GTSNPN and CDR2 SVGIG (reference sequence).

V usage is TRBV14 and J usage is TRBJ2-2, with 9 nucleotides matching TRBD2. This CDR3 is 16 amino acids long. With 4 bases clipped from V and 4 bases from J, the junction kept 7 bases outside the gene matches. CDR1 SGHDN and CDR2 FVKESK come from the germline V gene. CDR3 loop: CASSLIAGAGTGELFF. The CDR3 nucleotides read TGTGCCAGCAGCCTAATAGCGGGAGCGGGCACCGGGGAGCTGTTTTTT. Supplemented by reference TRBV14 and TRBJ2-2, the full variable domain reads EAGVTQFPSHSVIEKGQTVTLRCDPISGHDNLYWYRRVMGKEIKFLLHFVKESKQDESGMPNNRFLAERTGGTYSTLKVQPAELEDSGVYFCASSLIAGAGTGELFFGEGSRLTVL.

This sequence joins TRBV11-2 and TRBJ2-1, with TRBD2 matching over 7 bases. Germline-derived CDR1 and CDR2 are SGHAT and FQNNGV. The CDR3 is 14 residues long. J gave up 12 bases and V 1 base, and 9 bases lay outside the gene matches. The CDR3 bases are TGTGCCAGCAGCTTAGGTCTAGCGGATCGAGGGCAGTTCTTC. Residues: CASSLGLADRGQFF.

The J gene is TRBJ2-2, the V gene TRBV2; D unclear. Germline loops: CDR1 SNHLY, CDR2 FYNNEI. V was shortened by 3 bases and J by 5 bases, with 7 bases between the two germline ends. CDR3 length: 13 amino acids. CDR3 in amino acids: CASSDFYTGELFF. As DNA, the CDR3 is TGTGCCAGCAGTGATTTTTATACCGGGGAGCTGTTTTTT.

Concerning this clone itself: Given a much more abundant clone one base away, this may be a read error. The V call is TRBV11-1, the J call TRBJ2-3; 16 positions agree with TRBD2. The germline gives CDR1 SGHAT, CDR2 FQDESV (reference sequence). V dropped 3 bases and J dropped 4; count of bases not matched to a gene: 1. The CDR3 has 16 residues. The CDR3 coding sequence is TGTGCCAGCAGCTTCGGGACTAGCGGGAGGGCAGATACGCAGTATTTT. This codes for CASSFGTSGRADTQYF.